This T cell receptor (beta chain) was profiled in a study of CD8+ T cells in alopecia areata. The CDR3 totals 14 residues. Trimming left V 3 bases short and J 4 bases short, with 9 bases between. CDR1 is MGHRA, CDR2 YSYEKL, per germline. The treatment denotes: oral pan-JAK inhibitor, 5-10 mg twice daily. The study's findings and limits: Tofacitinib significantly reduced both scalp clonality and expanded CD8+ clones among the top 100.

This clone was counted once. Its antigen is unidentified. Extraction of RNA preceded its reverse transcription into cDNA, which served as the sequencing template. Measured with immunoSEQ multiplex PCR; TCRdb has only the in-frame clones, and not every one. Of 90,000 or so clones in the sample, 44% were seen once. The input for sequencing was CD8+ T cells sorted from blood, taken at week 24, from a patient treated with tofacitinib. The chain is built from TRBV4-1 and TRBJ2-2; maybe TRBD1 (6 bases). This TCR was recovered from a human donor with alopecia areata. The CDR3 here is CASSHLRGTGELFF. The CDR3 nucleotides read TGCGCCAGCAGCCACCTCAGGGGCACCGGGGAGCTGTTTTTT.